One sample yielded the 17 T cell receptor beta chains listed below, sequenced in a study of blood T cell repertoires in COVID-19 (dated by TCRdb to 2018 to 2021). The protocol used for the library was the immunoSEQ multiplex PCR assay. The clones in this table, taken by TCRdb from immuneACCESS, are in-frame only. Not every clone is retained; where verified, under half of the shortfall comes from an unresolved V gene, and the cause of the rest is unknown. Counted in this sample were 140,000 to 150,000 clones; around 90% of them appeared once. Jointly, the top ten make up about 2.5% of the sample. Sequencing was performed on peripheral blood. These receptors were collected from a human donor with COVID-19, enrolled during active disease. The donor label of this sample is uncertain.

This chain links TRBV25-1 with TRBJ2-1; 9 bases are a match to TRBD2. Trimming at V came to 1 base and at J to 5 bases, leaving 9 bases not matched to a gene. Germline loops: CDR1 MGHDK, CDR2 SYGVNS. The CDR3 covers 17 residues. The CDR3 region has the DNA TGTGCCAGCAGTGAATGGGGAGCGGGGGGTCGGCACAATGAGCAGTTCTTC. Translation gives CASSEWGAGGRHNEQFF.

The rearrangement links TRBV5-4 to TRBJ2-3; TRBD2 might be the D (5 bases). The CDR3 is 12 residues long. Trimming took 5 bases from V and 8 from J, leaving 12 bases between them. Germline CDR1 is SGHNT and CDR2 is YYREEE (reference sequence). CDR3 residues: CASSSDEGTQYF. DNA for the CDR3: TGTGCCAGCAGTTCCGACGAGGGTACGCAGTATTTT.

The rearrangement uses TRBV4-2 and TRBJ2-2, with 8 bases that match TRBD2. From germline, CDR1 is LGHNA and CDR2 YNFKEQ. With V trimmed by 0 bases and J by 0 bases, 3 bases remained unmatched. The CDR3 is 17 residues long. Here the CDR3 DNA reads TGTGCCAGCAGCCAAGATCCCGGGGGGGCGAACACCGGGGAGCTGTTTTTT. Amino acid sequence: CASSQDPGGANTGELFF.

This clone was observed a handful of times. V usage is TRBV6-5 and J usage is TRBJ1-5; D possibly corresponds to TRBD1 (6 bases). Germline V gene data show CDR1 as MNHEY and CDR2 as SVGAGI. This CDR3 has 14 amino acids. V lost 5 bases and J lost 5, with 13 bases in between. CDR3 residues: CASSLLGGDQPQHF. The CDR3 bases are TGTGCCAGCAGTCTACTAGGGGGAGATCAGCCCCAGCATTTT.

The V call is TRBV6-5, the J call TRBJ2-2; TRBD2 might be the D (6 bases). Trimming pared 7 bases from V and 7 bases from J, leaving 16 bases between. Germline V gene lookup returns CDR1 MNHEY and CDR2 SVGAGI. The CDR3 contains 14 residues. Written as DNA, the CDR3 is TGTGCCAGCACCCGAAGTGGGAGGAACGGGGAGCTGTTTTTT. Protein product: CASTRSGRNGELFF.

V gene TRBV5-1 combines with J gene TRBJ2-6, with a possible D match to TRBD2 (5 bases). There are 20 residues in the CDR3. V lost 0 bases and J lost 1, with 20 bases in between. In germline, CDR1 is SGHRS, CDR2 YFSETQ. The CDR3: CASSLAGLRQPLSGANVLTF. CDR3 coding DNA: TGCGCCAGCAGCTTGGCCGGACTCCGTCAGCCTCTTTCTGGGGCCAACGTCCTGACTTTC.

The chain links TRBV5-5 to TRBJ1-5; 12 bases fit TRBD1. This CDR3 comprises 16 residues. The trim removed 3 bases at V and 6 bases at J, leaving 7 bases unmatched. CDR1 is SGHKS and CDR2 is YYEKEE in the germline V gene (reference sequence). For the CDR3, the DNA is TGTGCCAGCAGCTCCTACCGGGACAGGGGGCTTCAGCCCCAGCATTTT. This translates into CASSSYRDRGLQPQHF.

The V call is TRBV3-1 (or the pseudogene TRBV3-2), the J call TRBJ2-3; maybe TRBD2 (6 bases). The CDR3 runs 15 residues. Looked up from germline, CDR1 is LGHDT and CDR2 is YNNKEL (reference sequence). Trimming cost V 1 base and J 5 bases, with 13 bases left between them. The CDR3 DNA reads TGTGCCAGCAGCCAAGGCCAGGGCGGGGAAGATACGCAGTATTTT. This encodes CASSQGQGGEDTQYF.

V gene TRBV7-3 combines with J gene TRBJ2-7, with 10 positions matching TRBD2. Germline trimming cut 2 bases from V and 3 bases from J; bases unmatched to any gene: 13. This CDR3 spans 18 amino acids. From germline, CDR1 is SGHTA and CDR2 FQGTGA. The CDR3 DNA is TGTGCCAGCAGCTTATACTCCGTAGCGGGAGGACCTCTCTACGAGCAGTACTTC. Protein sequence: CASSLYSVAGGPLYEQYF.

As concerns this clone: An end of the junction does not agree with germline; a read error may underlie this. The chain has TRBV12-3 or TRBV12-4 and TRBJ2-7; maybe TRBD1 (6 bases). The CDR3 is made up of 11 amino acids. The CDR3 DNA follows: TGTGCCAGCAGTCTAAGACAGGTGGGGGTCTTC. Protein product: CASSLRQVGVF.

The genes are TRBV5-1 and TRBJ1-5; no reliable D call. Germline V gives CDR1 SGHRS, CDR2 YFSETQ. Trimming pared 0 bases from V and 4 bases from J, leaving 5 bases between. CDR3 length equals 13 residues. CDR3 coding DNA: TGCGCCAGCAGCTTGGACGGGAATCAGCCCCAGCATTTT. Translation gives CASSLDGNQPQHF. Filled out from reference TRBV5-1 and TRBJ1-5, the complete variable domain reads KAGVTQTPRYLIKTRGQQVTLSCSPISGHRSVSWYQQTPGQGLQFLFEYFSETQRNKGNFPGRFSGRQFSNSRSEMNVSTLELGDSALYLCASSLDGNQPQHFGDGTRLSIL.

This chain links TRBV2 with TRBJ1-2; no firm D call. The germline CDR1 and CDR2 sequences are SNHLY and FYNNEI. The CDR3 is made up of 12 amino acids. The V gene lost 2 bases and the J gene lost 9 bases, with 10 bases spanning the gap. The CDR3 loop is CASSESGDSYTF. The CDR3, as DNA: TGTGCCAGCAGTGAAAGTGGCGACAGCTACACCTTC.

The rearrangement joins TRBV19 to TRBJ2-5; TRBD2 agrees at 10 bases. The CDR3 length is 15 residues. After removal of 6 bases from V and 4 bases from J, the junction contained 8 bases not matched to a gene. From germline, CDR1 is LNHDA and CDR2 SQIVND (reference sequence). For the CDR3, the DNA is TGTGCCAGTAGCGAGCCGGGACTAGCGATAGAGACCCAGTACTTC. Translated, it gives CASSEPGLAIETQYF.

V and J are TRBV28 and TRBJ1-4; D possibly corresponds to TRBD1 (6 bases). This CDR3 region has 14 residues. V was shortened by 7 bases and J by 3 bases, with 12 bases between the two germline ends. Germline V CDR1 and CDR2: MDHEN, SYDVKM. CDR3 protein: CASNSQGPNEKLFF. In DNA form, the CDR3 reads TGTGCCAGCAACTCACAGGGTCCTAATGAAAAACTGTTTTTT.

The chain has TRBV5-1 and TRBJ2-1; D possibly corresponds to TRBD2 (5 bases). V was shortened by 0 bases and J by 6 bases, with 13 bases between the two germline ends. CDR1 and CDR2 (germline): SGHRS, YFSETQ. This CDR3 is built from 15 residues. CDR3 nucleotide sequence: TGCGCCAGCAGCTTGGAACTAGTCCCTCCCAATGAGCAGTTCTTC. This gives the protein CASSLELVPPNEQFF.

CDR3 loop: CASSYDRGGTEAFF. The DNA of the CDR3 is TGTGCCAGCAGCTACGACAGGGGCGGCACTGAAGCTTTCTTT. The rearrangement uses TRBV3-1 (or the pseudogene TRBV3-2) and TRBJ1-1, with 8 bases that match TRBD1. In germline, CDR1 is LGHDT, CDR2 YNNKEL (reference sequence). The CDR3 covers 14 residues. The V and J ends lost 5 bases and 4 bases, in that order; junction bases with no gene match: 6.

The gene calls are TRBV21-1 and TRBJ1-2; the table gives TRBD1 as D, unverified against the DNA. TRBV21-1 is a pseudogene locus. The CDR3 spans 15 residues. This CDR3 is CASSTRMTGVYGYTF. The CDR3 DNA sequence: TGTGCCAGCAGCACCAGGATGACAGGGGTCTATGGCTACACCTTC.